This is a list of T cell receptor beta chains from one sample in a study of blood T cell repertoires in COVID-19. Generated by immunoSEQ multiplex PCR, the TCRdb table keeps only in-frame clones and is missing some. The profile shows around 250,000 clones, about four fifths of them singletons. The sequencing input was PBMCs or T cells enriched from blood (not recorded which). All receptors come from a man aged 40-50 years who had been exposed to COVID-19. CDR3s include the opening cysteine and the closing phenylalanine or tryptophan. D genes are given only for firm matches. Clone size is given for some rows only: seen once, a few or many times, or a class if the clone is expanded.

v_call: TRBV18
clone_size: -
d_call: -
j_call: TRBJ1-1
cdr3_nt: TGTGCCAGCTCGCCCCAGACAGGGAACACTGAAGCTTTCTTT
cdr3_aa: CASSPQTGNTEAFF

v_call: TRBV18
clone_size: -
d_call: -
j_call: TRBJ2-1
cdr3_nt: TGTGCCAGCTCACCACGGACTCAACTCAATGAGCAGTTCTTC
cdr3_aa: CASSPRTQLNEQFF

v_call: TRBV7-8
clone_size: -
d_call: -
j_call: TRBJ2-3
cdr3_nt: TGTGCCAGCAGCTTAGTAGGGCGGGGAGATACGCAGTATTTT
cdr3_aa: CASSLVGRGDTQYF

v_call: TRBV9
clone_size: -
d_call: TRBD2
j_call: TRBJ2-1
cdr3_nt: TGTGCCAGCAGCGGGGGGAGCGGGAGGGCCTACAATGAGCAGTTCTTC
cdr3_aa: CASSGGSGRAYNEQFF

v_call: TRBV5-4
clone_size: -
d_call: TRBD2
j_call: TRBJ2-5
cdr3_nt: TGTGCCAGCAGCGCGGGGACTAGCCCGGAGACCCAGTACTTC
cdr3_aa: CASSAGTSPETQYF

v_call: TRBV4-1
clone_size: -
d_call: -
j_call: TRBJ1-1
cdr3_nt: TGCGCCAGCAGCCAACCGAGCAGGGTTTTTACTGAAGCTTTCTTT
cdr3_aa: CASSQPSRVFTEAFF

v_call: TRBV5-1
clone_size: few
d_call: TRBD2
j_call: TRBJ2-1
cdr3_nt: TGCGCCAGCAGCTTAACCGGCCGACTAGCGGGAGGAAATGAGCAGTTCTTC
cdr3_aa: CASSLTGRLAGGNEQFF

v_call: TRBV10-3
clone_size: -
d_call: -
j_call: TRBJ2-7
cdr3_nt: TGTGCCATCAGTGAGTCGAAGGTGGCGTCAGGGTCGCTGGGGCAGTACTTC
cdr3_aa: CAISESKVASGSLGQYF

v_call: TRBV5-1
clone_size: -
d_call: -
j_call: TRBJ2-3
cdr3_nt: TGCGCCAGCAGCTTGGTGCGGAGCGAAGATACGCAGTATTTT
cdr3_aa: CASSLVRSEDTQYF

v_call: TRBV3-1/TRBV3-2
clone_size: -
d_call: -
j_call: TRBJ1-2
cdr3_nt: TGTGCCAGCAGCCAAGAGTGGGAGGTGGGAGGCTACACCTTC
cdr3_aa: CASSQEWEVGGYTF